This entry features one T cell receptor beta chain sequence. No antigen is known for it. These data originate in a study of Ad26.COV2.S vaccination and SARS-CoV-2 variants. Study-wide points: The TCR-based breadth and depth measures might underestimate overall T cell responses. Compared with placebo recipients, vaccine recipients had higher spike-specific TCR breadth.

Treatment of the sample: some 19 received Ad26.COV2.S at low or high dose, single or two shots; a few received placebo; per-sample allocation not given. The samples were gathered on day 63 after the first injection of vaccine or placebo. The donor was a Boston adult aged 18-55 years. Method: immunoSEQ multiplex PCR; TCRdb's copy keeps in-frame clones and lacks some. The table records fewer than 900,000 clones, 89% of them present only once. The material sequenced was peripheral blood, taken in a trial of Ad26.COV2.S vaccine versus placebo. The receptor comes from a person between 18 and 65 years old who received the Ad26.COV2.S COVID-19 vaccine or a placebo.

CDR3 amino acids: CASSRKGLRSGANVLTF. The CDR3 DNA sequence: TGTGCCAGCAGCCGAAAGGGTCTGCGCTCTGGGGCCAACGTCCTGACTTTC. The rearrangement joins TRBV7-3 to TRBJ2-6; D is unresolved. Germline V lookup: CDR1 SGHTA, CDR2 FQGTGA. V shed 5 bases and J shed 0 bases, with 14 bases lying between them. The CDR3 spans 17 residues.